A single sample gave rise to the 10 T cell receptor beta chains below, sequenced in a study of cytomegalovirus exposure and HLA in healthy donors. The PCR made use of 60 Vbeta and 13 Jbeta primers. Clones were read by immunoSEQ multiplex PCR, and TCRdb kept only the in-frame ones, dropping some. The sample lists around 200,000 clones, 60% to 85% occurring once. The material sequenced was PBMCs. Receptors were obtained from a man aged 35 to 55 in good health and CMV-seronegative.

The chain has TRBV5-1 and TRBJ2-7, with D hard to call. Trimming shortened V by 4 bases and J by 4 bases, and 6 bases separated the two germline ends. CDR3 size: 11 residues. The germline CDR1 and CDR2 sequences are SGHRS and YFSETQ. DNA for the CDR3: TGCGCCAGCAGCCAAAATTACGAGCAGTACTTC. It translates to CASSQNYEQYF.

CDR3: CASSPVDTPNTGELFF. DNA for the CDR3: TGTGCCAGCAGCCCCGTCGACACCCCAAACACCGGGGAGCTGTTTTTT. The V call is TRBV7-9, the J call TRBJ2-2, with D uncertain. V lost 5 bases and J lost 2, with 15 bases in between. This CDR3 spans 16 amino acids. CDR1 is SEHNR and CDR2 is FQNEAQ in the germline V gene (reference sequence).

The rearrangement joins TRBV7-2 to TRBJ1-2, with D possibly matching TRBD1 (5 bases). Trimming pared 8 bases from V and 6 bases from J, leaving 25 bases between. The CDR3 contains 16 residues. CDR1 is SGHTA, CDR2 FQGNSA, per germline. The CDR3 reads CASELRRGFVRDGYTF. The CDR3 coding sequence is TGTGCCAGCGAATTACGAAGGGGATTCGTAAGGGATGGCTACACCTTC.

This clone was detected once. This chain connects TRBV28 to TRBJ1-2, with TRBD1 matching 8 bases. J was trimmed by 3 bases and V by 6 bases; bases with no gene match: 9. This CDR3 spans 15 amino acids. Germline V lookup: CDR1 MDHEN, CDR2 SYDVKM. The chain's CDR3 is CASSPRQGLYYGYTF. CDR3 in DNA: TGTGCCAGCAGCCCCAGACAGGGGTTATACTATGGCTACACCTTC.

The chain recombines TRBV9 with TRBJ2-1; the match to TRBD2 covers 8 bases. Germline-derived CDR1 and CDR2 are SGDLS and YYNGEE. V lost 3 bases, J lost 9 bases, and 2 bases stayed unmatched. The CDR3 consists of 12 residues. The CDR3, as DNA: TGTGCCAGCAGCGCTAGCGGGTCTGAGCAGTTCTTC. It codes for CASSASGSEQFF.

The genes are TRBV18 and TRBJ2-2; TRBD2 matches 11 bases. This CDR3 contains 17 residues. J gave up 0 bases and V 3 bases, and 3 bases lay outside the gene matches. Germline assignment: CDR1 KGHSH and CDR2 LQKENI. Here the CDR3 reads CASSPTSGGANTGELFF. The CDR3 DNA follows: TGTGCCAGCTCACCCACTAGCGGGGGTGCGAACACCGGGGAGCTGTTTTTT.

In its sample, this clone was seen once. The V gene is TRBV5-4, the J gene TRBJ2-1, with 10 bases aligning to TRBD1. The length of the CDR3 is 16 residues. Trimming removed 0 bases from V and 11 bases from J; junction bases left unmatched: 11. Germline CDR1 SGHNT, CDR2 YYREEE (reference sequence). The CDR3 loop is CASSLAGGVDRGQQFF. For the CDR3, the DNA is TGTGCCAGCAGCTTGGCCGGGGGGGTCGACAGGGGGCAGCAGTTCTTC.

Turning to this clone: A read error may produce the germline difference seen at one junction end. The genes are TRBV7-9 and TRBJ2-1, with D possibly matching TRBD2 (5 bases). The CDR3 spans 15 residues. The germline V gene encodes CDR1 SEHNR and CDR2 FQNEAQ (reference sequence). CDR3 protein: CSSSLRAEAYNEQFF. CDR3 sequence (DNA): TGTTCCAGCAGCTTGAGGGCGGAGGCCTACAATGAGCAGTTCTTC. The whole variable domain, remainder taken from reference TRBV7-9 and TRBJ2-1, is DTGVSQNPRHKITKRGQNVTFRCDPISEHNRLYWYRQTLGQGPEFLTYFQNEAQLEKSRLLSDRFSAERPKGSFSTLEIQRTEQGDSAMYLCSSSLRAEAYNEQFFGPGTRLTVL.

The chain combines TRBV6-5 with TRBJ2-1; 7 bases agree with TRBD2. The J segment lost 6 bases and the V segment lost 2 bases, leaving 10 bases of the junction unmatched. The germline V gene encodes CDR1 MNHEY and CDR2 SVGAGI. CDR3 size: 16 residues. The CDR3 DNA reads TGTGCCAGCAGTTACGAAGGAGCGGGGAGGGGCAATGAGCAGTTCTTC. This gives the protein CASSYEGAGRGNEQFF.

The gene calls are TRBV19 and TRBJ2-1; D is possibly TRBD1 (6 bases). Germline values: CDR1 LNHDA, CDR2 SQIVND (reference sequence). This CDR3 region has 13 residues. The ends were cut back, 6 bases at V and 4 bases at J, with 10 bases in the middle. CDR3 sequence: CASSRGGYNEQFF. In DNA, the CDR3 is TGTGCCAGTAGCAGAGGGGGTTACAATGAGCAGTTCTTC.